This is a list of T cell receptor beta chains from one sample in a study of T cells in Graves' hyperthyroidism and ophthalmopathy. TCRdb re-called the multiplex PCR reads through MiXCR, storing one row per CDR3 protein. This table has almost 600,000 distinct CDR3 sequences, 46% appearing once. Sample: peripheral blood or thyroid tissue (not recorded which). The receptors shown here come from a young woman with Graves' hyperthyroidism. Each CDR3 is given with its conserved first and last residue.

J: TRBJ1-5
V: TRBV2
CDR3: CASRADRGFSNQPQHF

J: TRBJ1-1
V: TRBV12-5
CDR3: CASGSGPVNTEAFF

J: TRBJ1-2
V: TRBV15
CDR3: CATSSDPRDRNYGYTF

J: .
V: TRBV10-3
CDR3: CAITGGSYEQYF

J: TRBJ2-5
V: TRBV7-2
CDR3: CASSLWSGGWETQYF

J: TRBJ2-5
V: TRBV2
CDR3: CASRTGTGVKTQYF

J: TRBJ2-7
V: TRBV20-1
CDR3: CSAPDSLEGYEQYF

J: TRBJ1-4
V: TRBV5-1
CDR3: CASSPGARDNNEKLFF

J: TRBJ1-5
V: TRBV24-1
CDR3: CATSDADSRDQPQHF

J: TRBJ2-7
V: TRBV6-1
CDR3: CASSYRLPYEQYF

J: TRBJ1-5
V: TRBV24-1
CDR3: CATSGPGQGGQPQHF

J: TRBJ2-5
V: TRBV20-1
CDR3: CSEGGRETQYF

J: TRBJ2-3
V: TRBV20-1
CDR3: CSARTLSTDTRYF

J: TRBJ1-1
V: TRBV7-2
CDR3: CASSSSEAFF

J: TRBJ2-2
V: TRBV4-1
CDR3: CASSQDMATGELFF

J: TRBJ2-7
V: TRBV29-1
CDR3: CSVATELEQYF

J: TRBJ1-5
V: TRBV12-3/TRBV12-4
CDR3: CASSFMGQHF

J: TRBJ1-1
V: TRBV24-1
CDR3: CATSVEGDPGTEAFF

J: TRBJ1-6
V: TRBV20-1
CDR3: CSASAGGGQSYNSPLHF

J: TRBJ2-5
V: TRBV29-1
CDR3: CSVEGTGQNQETQYF

J: TRBJ2-5
V: TRBV29-1
CDR3: CSVEVMRAQETQYF

J: TRBJ2-7
V: TRBV5-1
CDR3: CASSLGQSGSKQYF

J: TRBJ2-7
V: TRBV11-3
CDR3: CASSLVSGIEEQYF

J: TRBJ1-5
V: TRBV5-4
CDR3: CASRTRDPPSPTKQPLNQPQHF

J: TRBJ1-1
V: TRBV7-9
CDR3: CASSLDGLDAEAFF

J: TRBJ1-6
V: TRBV7-6
CDR3: CASSLASTGMGSLLHF

J: TRBJ2-6
V: TRBV7-8
CDR3: CASSPSGRFTGASVLTF

J: TRBJ2-7
V: TRBV7-9
CDR3: CASSLERGLVEQYF

J: TRBJ2-7
V: TRBV7-2
CDR3: CASSNSRDSLRREQYF

J: TRBJ2-7
V: TRBV20-1
CDR3: CSARPLPTSVTEQYF

J: TRBJ1-5
V: TRBV4-2
CDR3: CASSQTGQGGYQPQHF

J: TRBJ1-5
V: TRBV5-5
CDR3: CASSYGTALRPQHF

J: TRBJ1-1
V: TRBV12-3/TRBV12-4
CDR3: CASSLRGSGDVEAFF

J: TRBJ2-3
V: TRBV12-3/TRBV12-4
CDR3: CASSVLGGSLGTQYF

J: TRBJ1-1
V: TRBV12-3/TRBV12-4
CDR3: CASRLGRFGAFF

J: TRBJ2-1
V: TRBV24-1
CDR3: CATNSGGASSYNEQFF

J: .
V: TRBV20-1
CDR3: CSAPRRGSTDTQYF

J: TRBJ2-2
V: TRBV10-3
CDR3: CAISQPTRRLETNTGELFF

J: TRBJ2-5
V: TRBV6-5
CDR3: CASASQAPETQYF

J: TRBJ2-1
V: TRBV12-3/TRBV12-4
CDR3: CASSLGLAGGYNEQFF

J: TRBJ1-4
V: TRBV9
CDR3: CASSPQGGEWEKLFF

J: TRBJ2-5
V: TRBV20-1
CDR3: CSANGLSETYQETQYF

J: TRBJ2-5
V: TRBV2
CDR3: CASSGTLQVETGETQYF

J: TRBJ1-1
V: TRBV9
CDR3: CASSVGEGAGAFF

J: TRBJ1-2
V: TRBV29-1
CDR3: CSVESGPSYYGYTF

J: TRBJ2-7
V: TRBV14
CDR3: CASSQEGGKYAYEQYF

J: TRBJ1-6
V: TRBV10-3
CDR3: CAISGDSPLHF

J: TRBJ1-6
V: TRBV10-3
CDR3: CAISDRRTIGSPLHF

J: TRBJ1-6
V: TRBV6-5
CDR3: CASRRPAQGPESPLHF

J: TRBJ1-5
V: TRBV27
CDR3: CASRTSNQPQHF

J: TRBJ2-5
V: TRBV2
CDR3: CASSEGLTETQYF

J: TRBJ2-7
V: TRBV7-9
CDR3: CASSSGQVPYEQYF

J: TRBJ2-3
V: TRBV7-2
CDR3: CASSYSETRTDTQYF

J: TRBJ2-2
V: TRBV7-2
CDR3: CASRTLAGVTGELFF

J: TRBJ2-6
V: TRBV29-1
CDR3: CSARGQTF